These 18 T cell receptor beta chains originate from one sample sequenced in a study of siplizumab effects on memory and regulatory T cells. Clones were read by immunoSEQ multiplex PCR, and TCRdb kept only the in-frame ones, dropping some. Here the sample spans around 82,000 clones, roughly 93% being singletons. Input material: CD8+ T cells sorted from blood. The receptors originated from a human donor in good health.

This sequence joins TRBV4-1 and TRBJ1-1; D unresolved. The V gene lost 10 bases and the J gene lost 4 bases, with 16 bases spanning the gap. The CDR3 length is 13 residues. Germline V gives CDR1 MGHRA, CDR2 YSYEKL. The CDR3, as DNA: TGCGCCACCTCGATACCGCATAGCACTGAAGCTTTCTTT. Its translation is CATSIPHSTEAFF.

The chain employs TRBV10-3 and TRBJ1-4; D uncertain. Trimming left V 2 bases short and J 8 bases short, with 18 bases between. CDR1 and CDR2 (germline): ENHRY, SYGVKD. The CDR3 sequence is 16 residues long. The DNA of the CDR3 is TGTGCCATCAGTGAGGCGAGGGAAGGCAACTTGGAAAAACTGTTTTTT. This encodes CAISEAREGNLEKLFF.

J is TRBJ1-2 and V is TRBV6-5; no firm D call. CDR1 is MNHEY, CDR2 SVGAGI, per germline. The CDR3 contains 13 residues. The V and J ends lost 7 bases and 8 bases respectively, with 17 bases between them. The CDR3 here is CASTSDGREGYTF. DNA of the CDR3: TGTGCCAGCACCTCGGACGGTCGTGAAGGCTACACCTTC.

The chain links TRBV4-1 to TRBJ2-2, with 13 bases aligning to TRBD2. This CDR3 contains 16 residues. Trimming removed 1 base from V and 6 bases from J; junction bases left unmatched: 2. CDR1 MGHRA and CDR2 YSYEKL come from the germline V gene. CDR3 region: CASSQGLAGGAGELFF. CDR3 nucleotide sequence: TGCGCCAGCAGCCAAGGACTAGCGGGGGGCGCCGGGGAGCTGTTTTTT.

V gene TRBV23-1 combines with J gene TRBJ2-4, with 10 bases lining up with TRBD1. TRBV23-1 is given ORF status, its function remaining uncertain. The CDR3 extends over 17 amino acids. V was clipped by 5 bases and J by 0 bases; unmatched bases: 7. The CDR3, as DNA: TGCGCCAGCAGTGAGGACAGGGGGAAGAGAGCCAAAAACATTCAGTACTTC. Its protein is CASSEDRGKRAKNIQYF.

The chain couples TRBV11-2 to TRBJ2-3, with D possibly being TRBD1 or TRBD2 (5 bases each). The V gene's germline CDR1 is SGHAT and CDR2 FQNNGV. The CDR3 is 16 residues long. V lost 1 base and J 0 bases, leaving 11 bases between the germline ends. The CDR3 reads CASSLAPGASTDTQYF. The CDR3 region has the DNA TGTGCCAGCAGCTTAGCTCCCGGGGCAAGCACAGATACGCAGTATTTT.

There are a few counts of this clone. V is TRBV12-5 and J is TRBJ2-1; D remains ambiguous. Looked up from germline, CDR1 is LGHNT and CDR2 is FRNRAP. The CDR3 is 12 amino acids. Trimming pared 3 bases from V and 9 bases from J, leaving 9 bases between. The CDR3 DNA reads TGTGCTAGTGGTTTTTGGACGGCTGAGCAGTTCTTC. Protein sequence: CASGFWTAEQFF.

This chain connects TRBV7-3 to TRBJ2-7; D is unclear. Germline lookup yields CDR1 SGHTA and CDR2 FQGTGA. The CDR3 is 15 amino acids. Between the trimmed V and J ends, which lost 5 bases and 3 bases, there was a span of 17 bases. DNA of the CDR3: TGTGCCAGCAGCACCCCGGGTTCCTTTTTCTACGAGCAGTACTTC. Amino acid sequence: CASSTPGSFFYEQYF.

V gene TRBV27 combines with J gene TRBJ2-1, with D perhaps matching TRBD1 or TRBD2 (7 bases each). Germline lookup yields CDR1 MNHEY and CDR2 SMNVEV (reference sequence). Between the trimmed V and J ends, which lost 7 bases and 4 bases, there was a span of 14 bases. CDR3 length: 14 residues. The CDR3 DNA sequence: TGTGCCAGCACCTCAGGGGGGGCATACAATGAGCAGTTCTTC. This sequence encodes CASTSGGAYNEQFF.

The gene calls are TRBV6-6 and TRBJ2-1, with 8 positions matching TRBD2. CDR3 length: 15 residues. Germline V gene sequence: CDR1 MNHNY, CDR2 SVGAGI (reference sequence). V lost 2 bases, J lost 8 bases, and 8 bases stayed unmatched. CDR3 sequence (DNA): TGTGCCAGCAGTTACCCTTCCGGGGGGGGCGATGAGCAGTTCTTC. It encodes CASSYPSGGGDEQFF.

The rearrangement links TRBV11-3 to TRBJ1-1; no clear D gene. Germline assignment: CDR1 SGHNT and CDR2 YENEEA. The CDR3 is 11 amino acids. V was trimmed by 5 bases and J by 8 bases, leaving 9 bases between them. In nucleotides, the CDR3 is TGTGCCAGCAGCCAAGGGCTGGAAGCTTTCTTT. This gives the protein CASSQGLEAFF.

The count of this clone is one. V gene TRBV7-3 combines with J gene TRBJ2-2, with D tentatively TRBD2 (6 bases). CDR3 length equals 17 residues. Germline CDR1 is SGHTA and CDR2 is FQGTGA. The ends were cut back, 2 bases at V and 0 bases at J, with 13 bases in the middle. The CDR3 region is CASSLLVGSANTGELFF. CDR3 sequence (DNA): TGTGCCAGCAGCTTATTAGTCGGGAGCGCGAACACCGGGGAGCTGTTTTTT. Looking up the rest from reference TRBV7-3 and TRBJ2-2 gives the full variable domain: GAGVSQTPSNKVTEKGKYVELRCDPISGHTALYWYRQSLGQGPEFLIYFQGTGAADDSGLPNDRFFAVRPEGSVSTLKIQRTERGDSAVYLCASSLLVGSANTGELFFGEGSRLTVL.

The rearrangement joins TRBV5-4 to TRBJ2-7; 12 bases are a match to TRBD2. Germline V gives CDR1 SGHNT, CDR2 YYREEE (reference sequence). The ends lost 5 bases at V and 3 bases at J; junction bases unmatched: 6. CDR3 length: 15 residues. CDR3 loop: CASRGRLAGDYEQYF. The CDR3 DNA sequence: TGTGCCAGCAGGGGGAGACTAGCGGGGGACTACGAGCAGTACTTC.

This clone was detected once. The CDR3 sequence is CASSLLQAGSTDTQYF. DNA for the CDR3: TGTGCCAGCAGCTTACTACAAGCCGGGTCCACAGATACGCAGTATTTT. The V and J genes are TRBV7-8 and TRBJ2-3; no reliable D call. V lost 2 bases and J lost 2, with 14 bases in between. This CDR3 contains 16 residues. Germline V CDR1 and CDR2: SGHVS, FQNEAQ.

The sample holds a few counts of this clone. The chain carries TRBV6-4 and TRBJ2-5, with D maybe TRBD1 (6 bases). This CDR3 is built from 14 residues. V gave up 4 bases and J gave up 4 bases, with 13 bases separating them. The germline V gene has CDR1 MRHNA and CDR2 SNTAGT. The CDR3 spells CASSAPGTTETQYF. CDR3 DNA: TGTGCCAGCAGTGCCCCCGGGACAACAGAGACCCAGTACTTC.

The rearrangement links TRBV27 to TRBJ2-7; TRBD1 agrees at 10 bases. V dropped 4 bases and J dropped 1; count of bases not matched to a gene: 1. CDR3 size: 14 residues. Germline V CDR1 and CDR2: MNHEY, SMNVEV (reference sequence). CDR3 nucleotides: TGTGCCAGCAGTTGGGGACAGGGGTCCTACGAGCAGTACTTC. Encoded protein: CASSWGQGSYEQYF.

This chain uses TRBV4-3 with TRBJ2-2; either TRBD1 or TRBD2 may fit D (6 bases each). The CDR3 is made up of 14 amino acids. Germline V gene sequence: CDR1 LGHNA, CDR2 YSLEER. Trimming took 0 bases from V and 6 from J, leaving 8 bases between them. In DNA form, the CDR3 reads TGCGCCAGCAGCCAAGAAGGGGGGCCCGGGGAGCTGTTTTTT. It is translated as CASSQEGGPGELFF.

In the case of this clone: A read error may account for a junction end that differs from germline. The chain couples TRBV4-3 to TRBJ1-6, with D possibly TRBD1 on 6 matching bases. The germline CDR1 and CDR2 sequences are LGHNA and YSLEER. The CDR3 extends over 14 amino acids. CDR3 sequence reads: CVSSQGPESSPLHF. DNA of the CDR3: TGCGTCAGCAGCCAGGGGCCAGAAAGTTCACCCCTCCACTTT.